Here is one T cell receptor beta chain with its context. The data were obtained in a study of blood T cell repertoires in COVID-19. Turning to the study itself: Samples taken during acute and convalescent COVID-19 were collected in the United States, Italy and Spain. From T cells, B-cell-depleted T cells, or PBMCs came the material, which was cDNA or gDNA.

The germline gives CDR1 MDHEN, CDR2 SYDVKM. J gave up 2 bases and V 5 bases, and 9 bases lay outside the gene matches. The CDR3 is made up of 16 amino acids. Under the authors' procedure: Estimates of nucleated cell counts were drawn from the amplification of reference gene primers. TCRdb keeps only in-frame clones here, not all; method: immunoSEQ multiplex PCR. The V and J calls and the clone size are those of that table, but D and trimming were determined from the DNA. The data contain 55,000 to 80,000 clones, roughly 77% of them singletons. This receptor was taken from a human donor in a cohort sampled during active COVID-19. The chain has TRBV28 and TRBJ2-4; 7 bases align to TRBD1. Sequences were obtained from peripheral blood. The CDR3 sequence: CASSITGVATKNIQYF. In DNA, the CDR3 is TGTGCCAGCAGTATAACAGGGGTCGCGACCAAAAACATTCAGTACTTC.